In its sample, the clone carrying this T cell receptor beta chain was seen a few times. In the original analysis: Researchers report that nucleated cell counts were estimated from reference gene primer amplification. Assay used: immunoSEQ multiplex PCR; TCRdb lists only in-frame clones, some missing. For V, J and clone size, that table is used; D and trimming come from the DNA. The data contain 62,000 or so clones, approximately 86% of them seen just once; the ten biggest clones take up over 1.3%. The data originate from a study of blood T cell repertoires in COVID-19. Study summary: Acute-phase and convalescent COVID-19 samples originated in the United States, Italy and Spain. T cells, B-cell-depleted T cells, or PBMCs supplied cDNA or gDNA.

The clonotype was recovered from a woman aged 55 to 70 with acute or convalescent COVID-19. Sequencing input: peripheral blood.

The CDR3 sequence: CSVVSRGSGETQYF. For the CDR3, the DNA is TGCAGCGTTGTCTCTAGGGGTTCTGGAGAGACCCAGTACTTC. J is TRBJ2-5 and V is TRBV29-1; D possibly corresponds to TRBD1 (5 bases). The V and J ends lost 4 bases and 4 bases respectively, with 16 bases between them. CDR3 length: 14 amino acids. From germline, CDR1 is SQVTM and CDR2 ANQGSEA. The whole variable domain, filled in from reference TRBV29-1 and TRBJ2-5, reads SAVISQKPSRDICQRGTSLTIQCQVDSQVTMMFWYRQQPGQSLTLIATANQGSEATYESGFVIDKFPISRPNLTFSTLTVSNMSPEDSSIYLCSVVSRGSGETQYFGPGTRLLVL.